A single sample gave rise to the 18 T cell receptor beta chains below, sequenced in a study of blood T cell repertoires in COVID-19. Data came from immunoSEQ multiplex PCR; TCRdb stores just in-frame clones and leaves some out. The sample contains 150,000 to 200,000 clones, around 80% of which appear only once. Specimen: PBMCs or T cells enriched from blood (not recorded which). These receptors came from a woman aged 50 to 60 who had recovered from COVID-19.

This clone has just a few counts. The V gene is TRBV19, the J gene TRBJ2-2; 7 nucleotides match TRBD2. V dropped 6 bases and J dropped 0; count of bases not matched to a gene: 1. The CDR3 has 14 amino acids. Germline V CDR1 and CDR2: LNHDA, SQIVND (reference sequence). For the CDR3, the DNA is TGTGCCAGTAGCAGCGGGACGAACACCGGGGAGCTGTTTTTT. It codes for CASSSGTNTGELFF.

In DNA, the CDR3 is TGCGCCAGCAGACCCCCGCGGAGCGGGAGTGCCACCGGGGAGCTGTTTTTT. Protein sequence: CASRPPRSGSATGELFF. V gene TRBV10-2 combines with J gene TRBJ2-2; 8 bases align to TRBD2. The germline V gene has CDR1 WSHSY and CDR2 SAAADI. The CDR3 runs to 17 residues. Germline trimming cut 6 bases from V and 4 bases from J; bases unmatched to any gene: 13.

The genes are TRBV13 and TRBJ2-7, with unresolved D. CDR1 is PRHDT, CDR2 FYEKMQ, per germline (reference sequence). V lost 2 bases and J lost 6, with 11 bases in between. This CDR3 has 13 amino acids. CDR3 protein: CASSLKYSPEQYF. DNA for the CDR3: TGTGCCAGCAGCTTAAAATACAGCCCCGAGCAGTACTTC.

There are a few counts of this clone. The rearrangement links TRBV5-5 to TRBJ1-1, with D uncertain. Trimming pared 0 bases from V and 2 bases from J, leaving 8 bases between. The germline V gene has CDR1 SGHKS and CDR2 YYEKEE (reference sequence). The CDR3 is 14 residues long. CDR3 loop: CASSLVGVNTEAFF. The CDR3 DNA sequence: TGTGCCAGCAGCTTGGTCGGGGTAAACACTGAAGCTTTCTTT.

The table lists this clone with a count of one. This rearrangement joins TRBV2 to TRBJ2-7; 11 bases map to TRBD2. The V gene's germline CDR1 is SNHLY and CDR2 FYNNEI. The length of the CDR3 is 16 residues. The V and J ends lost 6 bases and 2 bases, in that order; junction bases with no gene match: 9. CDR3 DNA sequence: TGTGCCAGCAGCCAAACCCTAGCGGGAGGTACCTACGAGCAGTACTTC. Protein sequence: CASSQTLAGGTYEQYF. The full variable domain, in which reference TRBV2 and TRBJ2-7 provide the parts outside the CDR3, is EPEVTQTPSHQVTQMGQEVILRCVPISNHLYFYWYRQILGQKVEFLVSFYNNEISEKSEIFDDQFSVERPDGSNFTLKIRSTKLEDSAMYFCASSQTLAGGTYEQYFGPGTRLTVT.

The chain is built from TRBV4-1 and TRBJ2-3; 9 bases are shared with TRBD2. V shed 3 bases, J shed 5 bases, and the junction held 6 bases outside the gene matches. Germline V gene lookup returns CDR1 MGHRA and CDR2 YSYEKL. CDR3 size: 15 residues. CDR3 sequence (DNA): TGCGCCAGCAGCCACGCGGGAGGGCCAGGAGATACGCAGTATTTT. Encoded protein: CASSHAGGPGDTQYF.

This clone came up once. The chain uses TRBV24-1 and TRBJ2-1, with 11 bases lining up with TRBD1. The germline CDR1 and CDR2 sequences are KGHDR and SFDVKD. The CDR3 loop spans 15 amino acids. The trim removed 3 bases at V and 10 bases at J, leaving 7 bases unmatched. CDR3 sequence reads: CATSDPGQGVGEQFF. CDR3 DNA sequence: TGTGCCACCAGTGATCCGGGACAGGGGGTAGGGGAGCAGTTCTTC.

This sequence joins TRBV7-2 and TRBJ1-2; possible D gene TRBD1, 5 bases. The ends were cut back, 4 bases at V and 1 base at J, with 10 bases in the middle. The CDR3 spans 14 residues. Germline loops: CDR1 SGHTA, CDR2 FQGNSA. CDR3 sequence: CASSSGHINYGYTF. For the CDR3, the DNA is TGTGCCAGCAGCTCTGGACACATTAACTATGGCTACACCTTC.

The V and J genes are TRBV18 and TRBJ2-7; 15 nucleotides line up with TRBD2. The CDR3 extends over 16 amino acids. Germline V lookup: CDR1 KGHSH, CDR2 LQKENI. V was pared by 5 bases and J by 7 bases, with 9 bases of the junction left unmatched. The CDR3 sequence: CASSLTTGLAGGEQYF. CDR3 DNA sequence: TGTGCCAGCTCATTAACAACGGGACTAGCGGGAGGTGAGCAGTACTTC.

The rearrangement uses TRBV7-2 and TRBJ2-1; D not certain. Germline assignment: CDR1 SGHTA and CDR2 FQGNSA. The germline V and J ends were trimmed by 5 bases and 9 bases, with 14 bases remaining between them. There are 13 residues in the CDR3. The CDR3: CASSPGTVGEQFF. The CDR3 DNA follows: TGTGCCAGCAGCCCAGGTACTGTGGGTGAGCAGTTCTTC.

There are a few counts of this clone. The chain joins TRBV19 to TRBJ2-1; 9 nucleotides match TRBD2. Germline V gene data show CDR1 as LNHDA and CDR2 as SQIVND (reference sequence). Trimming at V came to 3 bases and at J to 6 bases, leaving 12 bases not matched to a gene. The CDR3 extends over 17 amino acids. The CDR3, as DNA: TGTGCCAGTAGTATGAGGTGGGGCGGGAGGGCCGGCAATGAGCAGTTCTTC. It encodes CASSMRWGGRAGNEQFF.

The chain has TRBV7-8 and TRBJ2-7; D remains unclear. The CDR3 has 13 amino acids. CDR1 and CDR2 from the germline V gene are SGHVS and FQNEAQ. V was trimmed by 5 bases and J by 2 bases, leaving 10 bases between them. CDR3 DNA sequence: TGTGCCAGCAGCCTCCAAGCCACCTACGAGCAGTACTTC. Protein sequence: CASSLQATYEQYF.

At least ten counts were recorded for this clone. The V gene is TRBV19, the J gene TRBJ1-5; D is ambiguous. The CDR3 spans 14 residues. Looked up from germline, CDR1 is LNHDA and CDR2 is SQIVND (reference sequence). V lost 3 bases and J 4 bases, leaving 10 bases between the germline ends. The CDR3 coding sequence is TGTGCCAGTAGTATTAGAAGGGAGAATCAGCCCCAGCATTTT. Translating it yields CASSIRRENQPQHF.

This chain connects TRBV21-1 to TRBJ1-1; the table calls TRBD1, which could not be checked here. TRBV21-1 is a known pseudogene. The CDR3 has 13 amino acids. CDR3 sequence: CASTWGGRQVSFF. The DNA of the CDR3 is TGTGCCAGCACTTGGGGCGGAAGACAGGTAAGTTTCTTT.

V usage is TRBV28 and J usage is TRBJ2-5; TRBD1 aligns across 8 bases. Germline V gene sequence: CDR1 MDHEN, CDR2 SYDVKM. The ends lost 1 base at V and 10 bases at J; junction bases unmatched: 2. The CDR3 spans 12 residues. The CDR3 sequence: CASSLSGTGQYF. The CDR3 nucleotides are TGTGCCAGCAGTTTATCAGGGACAGGCCAGTACTTC.

Written as DNA, the CDR3 is TGTGCCAGCAGTGAATACGGGACAGCACCTAATGAAAAACTGTTTTTT. Amino acids: CASSEYGTAPNEKLFF. This sequence joins TRBV6-1 and TRBJ1-4, with TRBD1 matching 7 bases. This CDR3 comprises 16 residues. Trimming at V came to 2 bases and at J to 3 bases, leaving 6 bases not matched to a gene. CDR1 and CDR2 (germline): MNHNS, SASEGT.

The CDR3 spells CASSLMGTNNYGYTF. The CDR3 DNA follows: TGTGCCAGCAGCCTCATGGGCACGAACAACTATGGCTACACCTTC. The chain is built from TRBV3-1 (or the pseudogene TRBV3-2) and TRBJ1-2, with no clear D. The germline V and J ends were trimmed by 4 bases and 2 bases, with 14 bases remaining between them. Germline V gene lookup returns CDR1 LGHDT and CDR2 YNNKEL (reference sequence). This CDR3 spans 15 amino acids.

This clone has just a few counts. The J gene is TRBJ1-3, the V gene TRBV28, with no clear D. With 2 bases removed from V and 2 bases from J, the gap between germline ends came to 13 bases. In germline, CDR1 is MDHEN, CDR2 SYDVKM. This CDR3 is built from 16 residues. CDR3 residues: CASSLNGRPAGNTIYF. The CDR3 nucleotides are TGTGCCAGCAGTTTAAATGGCAGGCCGGCTGGAAACACCATATATTTT. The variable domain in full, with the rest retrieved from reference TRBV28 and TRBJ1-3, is DVKVTQSSRYLVKRTGEKVFLECVQDMDHENMFWYRQDPGLGLRLIYFSYDVKMKEKGDIPEGYSVSREKKERFSLILESASTNQTSMYLCASSLNGRPAGNTIYFGEGSWLTVV.